In its sample, the clone carrying this TCR beta chain was seen once. Its target is not known. Per germline, CDR1 SQVTM and CDR2 ANQGSEA. Losses at the gene ends were 6 bases for V and 0 bases for J; bases not matched to a gene: 1. This CDR3 is 12 amino acids long. Included in the TCR beta cDNA libraries were unique molecular identifiers. TCRdb reprocessed the PCR reads with MiXCR, giving one entry per CDR3 protein. The top ten hold around an eighth of the sample, which has 380,000 or so distinct CDR3 sequences, roughly 38% seen once. The record originates from a study of post-analysis software for immune sequencing data. Study-level background: Clinical courses comprised relapsing-remitting, secondary progressive and progressive-relapsing multiple sclerosis. The study, taken as a whole, reports: Controls' normalized Chao1 diversity significantly exceeded that of multiple sclerosis patients. Roughly five TRBV segments appeared more often in patients than in controls, and TRBV5-6, TRBV5-1 and TRBV20-1 were among these.

The chain links TRBV29-1 to TRBJ2-5; TRBD1 matches at 7 bases. The sequenced sample consisted of blood. This clonotype was sampled from a girl aged 5-17 years with multiple sclerosis. In nucleotides, the CDR3 is TGCAGCGTACAGGGGTACCAAGAGACCCAGTACTTC. The encoded protein is CSVQGYQETQYF.